Shown below are 31 T cell receptor beta chains from a single sample sequenced in a study of neoadjuvant anti-PD-1 for oral cavity cancer. The table came from immunoSEQ multiplex PCR; TCRdb's copy has only in-frame clones and leaves some out. In the table there are 1,200 to 1,500 clones, more than 50% of which are singletons. The time point: after neoadjuvant nivolumab, at surgical resection. The sample consisted of tumor tissue, taken after nivolumab (anti-PD-1) treatment. All receptors come from a person between 40 and 85 years old with oral cavity squamous cell carcinoma.

The chain couples TRBV19 to TRBJ2-3; 7 nucleotides align to TRBD1. Germline CDR1 reads LNHDA; CDR2 reads SQIVND (reference sequence). The V and J ends lost 3 bases and 4 bases, in that order; junction bases with no gene match: 16. CDR3 length: 18 amino acids. The CDR3 DNA sequence: TGTGCCAGTAGTATTTCAGGACAGGCCCTACAAAGGTCAGATACGCAGTATTTT. Residues: CASSISGQALQRSDTQYF.

The rearrangement joins TRBV2 to TRBJ2-1, with D possibly TRBD1 on 6 matching bases. Germline CDR1 and CDR2: SNHLY and FYNNEI. The CDR3 contains 14 residues. The V gene lost 7 bases and the J gene lost 0 bases, with 10 bases spanning the gap. The CDR3 spells CASIRGGSYNEQFF. For the CDR3, the DNA is TGTGCCAGCATCCGAGGGGGCTCCTACAATGAGCAGTTCTTC.

V gene TRBV6-1 combines with J gene TRBJ1-4, with a possible D match to TRBD1 (5 bases). Germline CDR1 MNHNS, CDR2 SASEGT. Trimming stripped 6 bases from V and 6 bases from J, with 17 bases between. The CDR3 sequence is 15 residues long. The CDR3 loop is CASSQQFSGYEKLFF. In DNA, the CDR3 is TGTGCCAGCAGCCAACAGTTCTCAGGGTATGAAAAACTGTTTTTT.

The chain uses TRBV19 and TRBJ2-2, with 7 bases that match TRBD1. The V and J ends lost 5 bases and 0 bases, in that order; junction bases with no gene match: 9. The CDR3 has 17 residues. Germline V lookup: CDR1 LNHDA, CDR2 SQIVND (reference sequence). For the CDR3, the DNA is TGTGCCAGTAGTCCGCCCCTCGGGACAGCGAACACCGGGGAGCTGTTTTTT. It yields the protein CASSPPLGTANTGELFF.

By share, this clone ranks as large. The V and J genes are TRBV6-5 and TRBJ2-1; TRBD2 matches 11 bases. V dropped 6 bases and J dropped 5; count of bases not matched to a gene: 6. The CDR3 contains 15 residues. CDR1 and CDR2 from the germline V gene are MNHEY and SVGAGI. The CDR3 sequence is CASSLTSGSNNEQFF. For the CDR3, the DNA is TGTGCCAGCAGCCTTACTAGCGGGAGTAACAATGAGCAGTTCTTC.

The V call is TRBV11-2, the J call TRBJ2-1, with a possible D match to TRBD1 (5 bases). Germline CDR1 SGHAT, CDR2 FQNNGV. The length of the CDR3 is 15 residues. Trimming shortened V by 2 bases and J by 0 bases, and 8 bases separated the two germline ends. CDR3 nucleotides: TGTGCCAGCAGCTTAACAGGAAGCTCCTACAATGAGCAGTTCTTC. Its translation: CASSLTGSSYNEQFF.

V and J are TRBV7-2 and TRBJ1-5, with a tentative D call TRBD1 (6 bases). Between the trimmed V and J ends, which lost 3 bases and 0 bases, there was a span of 15 bases. The CDR3 has 17 amino acids. The germline gives CDR1 SGHTA, CDR2 FQGNSA. The CDR3 region has the DNA TGTGCCAGCAGCTTTAGTTCGGTCAGGGGTAGCAATCAGCCCCAGCATTTT. This translates into CASSFSSVRGSNQPQHF.

Judged by abundance, this clone is large (0.1 to 1%). CDR3 sequence reads: CAISVQGGSYEQYF. CDR3 bases: TGTGCCATCAGTGTGCAGGGAGGCTCCTACGAGCAGTACTTC. The chain combines TRBV10-3 with TRBJ2-7, with a possible D match to TRBD2 (6 bases). This CDR3 spans 14 amino acids. V gave up 4 bases and J gave up 0 bases, with 10 bases separating them. Per the germline V gene, CDR1 is ENHRY and CDR2 is SYGVKD.

This sequence joins TRBV11-2 and TRBJ2-7; D uncertain. This CDR3 has 15 amino acids. Germline CDR1 is SGHAT and CDR2 is FQNNGV. V lost 1 base to trimming and J lost 0 bases, with 10 bases between them. The CDR3 nucleotides read TGTGCCAGCAGCTTAGGGACCGCCAGCTCCTACGAGCAGTACTTC. As protein: CASSLGTASSYEQYF.

This clone was counted between two and nine times. The gene calls are TRBV9 and TRBJ1-1, with D unresolved. The germline V and J ends were trimmed by 0 bases and 0 bases, with 15 bases remaining between them. Germline-derived CDR1 and CDR2 are SGDLS and YYNGEE. There are 17 residues in the CDR3. The CDR3 sequence is CASSVAGMGGLNTEAFF. CDR3 coding DNA: TGTGCCAGCAGCGTAGCGGGTATGGGAGGGTTGAACACTGAAGCTTTCTTT.

V gene TRBV5-4 combines with J gene TRBJ2-1; 8 bases are shared with TRBD2. With 0 bases clipped from V and 4 bases from J, the junction kept 6 bases outside the gene matches. Germline-derived CDR1 and CDR2 are SGHNT and YYREEE (reference sequence). The CDR3 is 16 residues long. The CDR3 region has the DNA TGTGCCAGCAGCTTGGACCCTAGCGGGCGTTACAATGAGCAGTTCTTC. It specifies CASSLDPSGRYNEQFF.

The chain uses TRBV11-3 and TRBJ1-1, with D perhaps TRBD1 (5 bases). Germline loops: CDR1 SGHNT, CDR2 YENEEA. The CDR3 spans 13 residues. Trimming pared 2 bases from V and 5 bases from J, leaving 9 bases between. The DNA for the CDR3 is TGTGCCAGCAGCTTAAGGCCAGGGACTGAAGCTTTCTTT. It translates to CASSLRPGTEAFF.

This chain connects TRBV6-6 to TRBJ2-1; D uncertain. The V end was cut by 2 bases, the J end by 3 bases, with 8 bases between. CDR3 length: 14 residues. Germline V gives CDR1 MNHNY, CDR2 SVGAGI (reference sequence). The CDR3 coding sequence is TGTGCCAGCAGTTACGGGCTGGACTACAATGAGCAGTTCTTC. Encoded protein: CASSYGLDYNEQFF.

The chain links TRBV11-1 to TRBJ2-7, with D hard to call. V lost 5 bases, J lost 2 bases, and 13 bases lay in between. Germline loops: CDR1 SGHAT, CDR2 FQDESV (reference sequence). This CDR3 is 14 amino acids long. CDR3: CASSLRSWAYEQYF. The CDR3 DNA is TGTGCCAGCAGCCTCCGGTCGTGGGCCTACGAGCAGTACTTC.

The chain has TRBV28 and TRBJ2-5; 10 bases match TRBD2. This CDR3 contains 16 residues. Germline trimming cut 4 bases from V and 5 bases from J; bases unmatched to any gene: 10. Germline lookup yields CDR1 MDHEN and CDR2 SYDVKM. CDR3 nucleotides: TGTGCCAGCAGTTGGGGGCTAGCGGGAGTAGGGGAGACCCAGTACTTC. Protein product: CASSWGLAGVGETQYF.

The rearrangement uses TRBV5-1 and TRBJ1-1; unclear D gene. Trimming removed 3 bases at V and 7 bases at J, with 7 bases between. The CDR3 consists of 11 residues. CDR1 and CDR2 from the germline V gene are SGHRS and YFSETQ. The CDR3 here is CASSSAIEAFF. CDR3 bases: TGCGCCAGCAGCTCGGCCATTGAAGCTTTCTTT.

CDR3 region: CASKLAGENEQFF. The CDR3 DNA sequence: TGTGCCAGCAAACTAGCGGGAGAAAATGAGCAGTTCTTC. V is TRBV27 and J is TRBJ2-1, with 11 bases lining up with TRBD2. This CDR3 contains 13 residues. After removal of 7 bases from V and 7 bases from J, the junction contained 3 bases not matched to a gene. Germline lookup yields CDR1 MNHEY and CDR2 SMNVEV (reference sequence).

This rearrangement joins TRBV7-8 to TRBJ2-5; D may be TRBD1 (5 bases). The CDR3 runs to 16 residues. Germline V gives CDR1 SGHVS, CDR2 FQNEAQ. The V gene lost 2 bases and the J gene lost 3 bases, with 16 bases spanning the gap. CDR3 loop: CASSLSSPGLEETQYF. As DNA, the CDR3 is TGTGCCAGCAGCTTATCATCACCAGGGCTGGAAGAGACCCAGTACTTC.

V is TRBV11-2 and J is TRBJ2-1; 8 nucleotides match TRBD2. J was trimmed by 4 bases and V by 0 bases; bases with no gene match: 2. This CDR3 has 15 amino acids. CDR1 and CDR2 from the germline V gene are SGHAT and FQNNGV. DNA of the CDR3: TGTGCCAGCAGCTTAGAAGCGGGAGAGTACAATGAGCAGTTCTTC. It codes for CASSLEAGEYNEQFF.

A few counts support this clone. J is TRBJ2-7 and V is TRBV6-6; D might be TRBD1 or TRBD2, each matching 5 bases. Germline CDR1 MNHNY, CDR2 SVGAGI (reference sequence). V was shortened by 0 bases and J by 6 bases, with 12 bases between the two germline ends. The CDR3 consists of 14 residues. CDR3 in DNA: TGTGCCAGCAGTTACTCAGGGGAGAGGGGCGAGCAGTACTTC. This codes for CASSYSGERGEQYF.

The chain recombines TRBV29-1 with TRBJ1-2; a possible D gene is TRBD1 (5 bases). The length of the CDR3 is 13 residues. Germline CDR1 and CDR2: SQVTM and ANQGSEA. V shed 3 bases and J shed 8 bases, with 16 bases lying between them. The CDR3 reads CSVDQGAPEGYTF. CDR3 in DNA: TGCAGCGTTGACCAAGGGGCCCCCGAGGGCTACACCTTC.

This clone is deemed large. Distinct nucleotide sequences in the sample also encode this CDR3. V is TRBV7-9 and J is TRBJ1-4, with D uncertain. Germline V gene lookup returns CDR1 SEHNR and CDR2 FQNEAQ (reference sequence). Trimming took off 3 bases at V and 0 bases at J, with 8 bases between the two ends. CDR3 length: 15 residues. The CDR3 loop reads CASSFPSTTNEKLFF. Here the CDR3 DNA reads TGTGCCAGCAGCTTCCCCTCAACAACTAATGAAAAACTGTTTTTT.

The rearrangement links TRBV6-6 to TRBJ2-1; 8 bases map to TRBD2. V lost 7 bases to trimming and J lost 1 base; unmatched junction nucleotides: 6. Germline V gene sequence: CDR1 MNHNY, CDR2 SVGAGI (reference sequence). This CDR3 comprises 15 residues. Here the CDR3 DNA reads TGTGCCAGCATCGGTAGCGGGAAGTCCTACAATGAGCAGTTCTTC. As protein: CASIGSGKSYNEQFF.

The chain links TRBV6-5 to TRBJ2-3; D unresolved. This CDR3 region has 15 residues. CDR1 and CDR2 from the germline V gene are MNHEY and SVGAGI. Trimming removed 6 bases at V and 1 base at J, with 14 bases between. The DNA for the CDR3 is TGTGCCAGCAGGAATTCCGGGTCTGGCACAGATACGCAGTATTTT. It codes for CASRNSGSGTDTQYF.

The rearrangement uses TRBV13 and TRBJ2-4; D is ambiguous. The CDR3 totals 16 residues. The V and J ends lost 5 bases and 0 bases respectively, with 14 bases between them. Germline loops: CDR1 PRHDT, CDR2 FYEKMQ (reference sequence). The CDR3 loop is CASSQSRSLAKNIQYF. The CDR3 coding sequence is TGTGCCAGCAGCCAATCGCGTAGTTTAGCCAAAAACATTCAGTACTTC.

This clone was recorded a few times. This chain connects TRBV11-2 to TRBJ2-7; D possibly corresponds to TRBD2 (5 bases). The V end was cut by 3 bases, the J end by 1 base, with 7 bases between. The V gene's germline CDR1 is SGHAT and CDR2 FQNNGV. This CDR3 is 13 amino acids long. The chain's CDR3 is CASSFSGSYEQYF. The CDR3 region has the DNA TGTGCCAGCAGCTTTTCGGGATCCTACGAGCAGTACTTC.

In the case of this clone: One end of the junction does not line up with germline, which may come from a read error. The same CDR3 also results from other DNA sequences found in this sample. The chain has TRBV7-9 and TRBJ2-1; 8 positions match TRBD2. The CDR3 loop spans 15 amino acids. Germline CDR1 and CDR2: SEHNR and FQNEAQ (reference sequence). The CDR3 region is CASSLSGSPDNEQFF. CDR3 DNA: TGTGCCAGCAGCCTGAGCGGGAGTCCTGACAATGAACAGTTCTTC. The variable domain in full, completed from reference TRBV7-9 and TRBJ2-1, reads DTGVSQNPRHKITKRGQNVTFRCDPISEHNRLYWYRQTLGQGPEFLTYFQNEAQLEKSRLLSDRFSAERPKGSFSTLEIQRTEQGDSAMYLCASSLSGSPDNEQFFGPGTRLTVL.

The chain recombines TRBV6-5 with TRBJ1-3, with D possibly TRBD1 on 6 matching bases. Trimming removed 8 bases from V and 4 bases from J, with 9 bases in between. Germline CDR1 reads MNHEY; CDR2 reads SVGAGI. This CDR3 is 12 amino acids long. The CDR3 protein is CASRQGGNTIYF. In DNA form, the CDR3 reads TGTGCCAGCCGGCAGGGGGGAAACACCATATATTTT.

The rearrangement joins TRBV4-2 to TRBJ1-5, with 8 bases aligning to TRBD1. Germline V gene lookup returns CDR1 LGHNA and CDR2 YNFKEQ. There are 16 residues in the CDR3. Unmatched junction bases numbered 7, after V lost 0 bases and J lost 6 bases. The CDR3 nucleotides are TGTGCCAGCAGCCAAGAAACGGACAGGGTGGGTCAGCCCCAGCATTTT. The encoded protein is CASSQETDRVGQPQHF.

The V and J genes are TRBV6-1 and TRBJ2-7; TRBD2 agrees at 9 bases. Germline V CDR1 and CDR2: MNHNS, SASEGT. The length of the CDR3 is 15 residues. V dropped 1 base and J dropped 5; count of bases not matched to a gene: 6. CDR3 region: CASSEVSSGIDEQYF. CDR3 in DNA: TGTGCCAGCAGTGAAGTATCTAGCGGGATCGACGAGCAGTACTTC.

This clone has a single count. The chain combines TRBV5-6 with TRBJ2-7, with a tentative D call TRBD2 (5 bases). This CDR3 contains 11 residues. Trimming removed 3 bases from V and 9 bases from J, with 10 bases in between. In germline, CDR1 is SGHDT, CDR2 YYEEEE. The CDR3 coding sequence is TGTGCCAGCAGCTCGGGATTTAGGCAGTACTTC. Translation: CASSSGFRQYF.